This TCR beta chain was identified in a study of blood T cell repertoires in COVID-19. Using immunoSEQ multiplex PCR, the repertoire was profiled, and TCRdb retains in-frame clones only, with some absent. The sample consists of about 370,000 clones, roughly 90% of them appearing once. Losses at the gene ends were 3 bases for V and 3 bases for J; bases not matched to a gene: 16. The CDR3 sequence is 19 residues long. Germline V gene sequence: CDR1 SGHTS, CDR2 YDEGEE. Sequences were obtained from PBMCs or T cells enriched from blood (not recorded which). The J gene is TRBJ2-7, the V gene TRBV5-8; TRBD2 matches at 12 bases. This TCR was sampled from a woman aged 30 to 39 who had recovered from COVID-19. The CDR3 DNA reads as TGTGCCAGCAGCTATATACCGGGACTAGCGGGCAAGGGCCTCTACGAGCAGTACTTC. Amino acid sequence: CASSYIPGLAGKGLYEQYF. The full variable domain, completed using reference TRBV5-8 and TRBJ2-7, is EAGVTQSPTHLIKTRGQQATLRCSPISGHTSVYWYQQALGLGLQFLLWYDEGEERNRGNFPPRFSGRQFPNYSSELNVNALELEDSALYLCASSYIPGLAGKGLYEQYFGPGTRLTVT.